Sequencing of this T cell receptor (beta chain) was carried out in a study of CD8 T cells in Susac syndrome. As for the study in general: When blood was drawn, patients with Susac syndrome were on intravenous immunoglobulin alone, on corticosteroids, or therapy-naive. Study-wide points: In Susac patients, clonal expansion was not detected in CD4+ cells.

Random hexamers were used to reverse transcribe about 0.5 to 1 ug of RNA. The amplification used immunoSEQ multiplex PCR on TCR beta CDR3; it spanned 54 Vbeta and 13 Jbeta. TCRdb fed the immunoSEQ multiplex PCR reads into MiXCR, producing one record per CDR3 protein. The repertoire has tens of thousands of distinct CDR3 sequences, about 94% of them found once; the top ten carry less than 0.4%. This clonotype was found once. Its antigen remains unidentified. Germline V gives CDR1 LGHDT, CDR2 YNNKEL (reference sequence). The CDR3 has 14 residues. Trimming cost V 4 bases and J 4 bases; bases outside gene matches: 3.

The source material was CD4+ T cells from PBMCs. The origin of this receptor is a human donor with Susac syndrome. The chain combines TRBV3-1 with TRBJ1-5; TRBD1 agrees at 8 bases. This CDR3 reads CASSPRTGNQPQHF. In DNA form, the CDR3 reads TGTGCCAGCAGCCCGCGGACAGGGAATCAGCCCCAGCATTTT.